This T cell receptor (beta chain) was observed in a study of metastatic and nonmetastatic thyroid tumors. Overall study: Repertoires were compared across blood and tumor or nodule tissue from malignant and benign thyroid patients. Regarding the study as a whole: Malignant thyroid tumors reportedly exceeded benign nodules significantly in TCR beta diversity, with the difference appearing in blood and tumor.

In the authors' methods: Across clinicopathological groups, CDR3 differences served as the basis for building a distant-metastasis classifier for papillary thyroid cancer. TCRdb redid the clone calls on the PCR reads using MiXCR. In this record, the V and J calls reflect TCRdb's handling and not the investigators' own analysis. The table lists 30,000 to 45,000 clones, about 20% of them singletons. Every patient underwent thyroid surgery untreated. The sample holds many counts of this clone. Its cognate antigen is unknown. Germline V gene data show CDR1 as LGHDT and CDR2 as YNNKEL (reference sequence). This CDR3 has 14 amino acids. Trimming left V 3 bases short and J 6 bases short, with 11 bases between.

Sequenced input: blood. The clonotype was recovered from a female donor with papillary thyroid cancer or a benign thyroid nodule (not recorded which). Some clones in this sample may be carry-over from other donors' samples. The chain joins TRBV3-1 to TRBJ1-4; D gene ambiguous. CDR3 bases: TGTGCCAGCAGCCATGGCGCGCACTATGAAAAACTGTTTTTT. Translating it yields CASSHGAHYEKLFF.